The T cell receptor (beta chain) under discussion was sequenced for a study of read filtering for tumor transcriptome and immune sequencing. Study-level information: The cohort had roughly 16 men and 14 women aged roughly 47 to 85, mean about 70 years. Transcriptome libraries were built from DNase-treated RNA. General observations from the study: Without single-read clonotypes, shared clonotype proportions correlated more between IR-seq and RNA-seq.

About this clonotype: The antigen remains unidentified. A far larger clone is a single base away, which makes a read error likely.

From 400 to 450 ng of RNA, a library with molecular barcoded alpha/delta and beta/gamma adaptors was made. TCRdb re-called the reads with MiXCR, one entry per CDR3 protein. The sample carries some 25,000 distinct CDR3 sequences, 20% to 25% recorded once. CDR3 size: 15 residues. Germline V lookup: CDR1 SGHTA, CDR2 FQGNSA. This chain joins TRBV7-2 and TRBJ2-1; D perhaps matches TRBD1 (5 bases). The sequenced sample was a population of CD138-negative cells sorted from bone marrow. This receptor was taken from a donor aged 40 or older with multiple myeloma. The CDR3 sequence: CASSSDLTVYNERFF. Written as DNA, the CDR3 is TGTGCCAGCAGCTCCGACCTGACAGTCTACAATGAGCGGTTCTTC.